This is a list of T cell receptor beta chains from one sample in a study of T cells in localized non-small cell lung cancer. Clones were read by immunoSEQ multiplex PCR, and TCRdb kept only the in-frame ones, dropping some. The data contain fewer than 50,000 clones, 65% to 90% of them seen just once; the ten biggest clones take up roughly 7.5%. Sequences were derived from PBMCs, sampled before any cancer treatment. The receptors here all came from a man aged 40 to 75 with stage II lung adenocarcinoma. The CDR3 runs from the conserved cysteine through the conserved F or W. The D gene is left open where the match is weak. Some rows have no size entry. The others give once, few or many, or a class for an expanded clone.

V	D	J	size	DNA	CDR3
TRBV7-8	.	TRBJ1-2	.	TGTGCCAGCAGCTTGTCGGTCGAGGGAGGAAGACTCAACTATGGCTACACCTTC	CASSLSVEGGRLNYGYTF
TRBV5-4	TRBD1	TRBJ1-1	.	TGTGCCAGCAGCTCGCAGGGGGGGGCTAACACTGAAGCTTTCTTT	CASSSQGGANTEAFF
TRBV30	TRBD1	TRBJ2-7	.	TGTGCCTGGGCGCCCCGAGGGACAGGAAAATCCTACGAGCAGTACTTC	CAWAPRGTGKSYEQYF
TRBV5-8	.	TRBJ2-5	.	TGTGCCAGCAGCCCCGGCGGGACCCTCTGGGGGACCCAGTACTTC	CASSPGGTLWGTQYF
TRBV5-4	.	TRBJ2-1	.	TGTGCCAGCAGCTTCCGGGACTCAGAGCAGTTCTTC	CASSFRDSEQFF
TRBV5-6	TRBD2	TRBJ2-4	.	TGTGCCAGCAGCTTGGCGGCGGGGGGCTCAAACATTCAGTACTTC	CASSLAAGGSNIQYF
TRBV18	.	TRBJ1-2	.	TGTGCCAGCTCGGCGAAGGGAGGCTATGGCTACACCTTC	CASSAKGGYGYTF
TRBV7-2	.	TRBJ2-3	.	TGTGCCAGCAGCTTAAGTTCAGATACGCAGTATTTT	CASSLSSDTQYF
TRBV9	.	TRBJ1-1	.	TGTGCCAGCAGCGTAGGGGGAACAGGGAACACTGAAGCTTTCTTT	CASSVGGTGNTEAFF
TRBV19	.	TRBJ1-1	.	TGTGCCAGTAGTGGGGACAATGTATTAGACACTGAAGCTTTCTTT	CASSGDNVLDTEAFF
TRBV5-1	.	TRBJ1-2	.	TGCGCCAGCAGCCCGGGGACTCATGGCTACACCTTC	CASSPGTHGYTF
TRBV5-6	.	TRBJ2-3	.	TGTGCCAGCAGCCCCGGAGCCTCGGGAGATACGCAGTATTTT	CASSPGASGDTQYF
TRBV27	.	TRBJ1-3	few	TGTGCCAGCAGGGGGAGCTCTGGAAACACCATATATTTT	CASRGSSGNTIYF
TRBV9	TRBD1	TRBJ1-4	.	TGTGCCAGCAGCCCCCGACAGGGTGCAAGAGGTGAAAAACTGTTTTTT	CASSPRQGARGEKLFF
TRBV7-2	.	TRBJ2-3	.	TGTGCCAGCAGCTTCTGGGACGCCACAGATACGCAGTATTTT	CASSFWDATDTQYF
TRBV6-5	TRBD1	TRBJ1-1	.	TGTGCCACTACGACAGGGATGAACACTGAAGCTTTCTTT	CATTTGMNTEAFF
TRBV11-2	TRBD1	TRBJ2-3	.	TGTGCCAGCAGCTTGGACAGGGGCACAGATACGCAGTATTTT	CASSLDRGTDTQYF
TRBV5-1	.	TRBJ2-5	.	TGCGCCAGCAGGCTTCCGGGACGAGCGGAAGAGACCCAGTACTTC	CASRLPGRAEETQYF
TRBV2	.	TRBJ1-1	.	TGTGCCAGCAGTGAGAGGGTAGAGGCTGAAGCTTTCTTT	CASSERVEAEAFF
TRBV4-1	TRBD1	TRBJ2-5	once	TGCGCCAGCAGCCAACGCGACAGGGTTCAAGAGACCCAGTACTTC	CASSQRDRVQETQYF
TRBV30	.	TRBJ1-2	.	TGTGCCTGGAGTTTGACGGCAGCCTGGGGCTACACCTTC	CAWSLTAAWGYTF
TRBV5-1	.	TRBJ1-6	medium-sized	TGCGCCAGCAGCTTGTTAGGGGAGGGTAATTCACCCCTCCACTTT	CASSLLGEGNSPLHF
TRBV12-2	.	TRBJ2-6	.	TGTGCAAGTCGCTTCCTCGGTGAAGCAGGGGGCGCTGGGGCCAACGTCCTGACTTTC	CASRFLGEAGGAGANVLTF
TRBV7-3	TRBD2	TRBJ2-5	.	TGTGCCAGCAGCCCCCGGACTAGCGGCCCCCCCCCGGAGACCCAGTACTTC	CASSPRTSGPPPETQYF
TRBV5-1	.	TRBJ2-1	.	TGCGCCAGCAGCCGGACACCTACCTACAATGAGCAGTTCTTC	CASSRTPTYNEQFF
TRBV9	.	TRBJ2-7	once	TGTGCCAGCAGCCCCCAGAGGGGGGGTAGGTACGAGCAGTACTTC	CASSPQRGGRYEQYF
TRBV7-8	TRBD2	TRBJ2-3	.	TGTGCCAGCAGCTTAGCTCCGACTAGCGGGAGAGCAGATACGCAGTATTTT	CASSLAPTSGRADTQYF
TRBV7-9	TRBD1	TRBJ1-6	few	TGTGCCAGCAGCTCCGTGACAGGGTATAATTCACCCCTCCACTTT	CASSSVTGYNSPLHF
TRBV6-5	.	TRBJ1-3	.	TGTGCCAGCAGGCGGGGGTCTGGAAACACCATATATTTT	CASRRGSGNTIYF
TRBV6-1	.	TRBJ1-3	.	TGTGCCAGCAGTTTGACGGGAAACACCATATATTTT	CASSLTGNTIYF
TRBV9	.	TRBJ2-5	once	TGTGCCAGCAGCGTAAACGGGGTTGGAGGAGAGACCCAGTACTTC	CASSVNGVGGETQYF
TRBV6-5	.	TRBJ2-1	.	TGTGCCAGCAGTTACTCGAACTGGTACAATGAGCAGTTCTTC	CASSYSNWYNEQFF
TRBV4-3	.	TRBJ2-5	few	TGCGCCAGCAGCCAAGATTTCGGCAGTTGGGAGACCCAGTACTTC	CASSQDFGSWETQYF
TRBV6-5	.	TRBJ2-7	.	TGTGCCAGCAGTTACAGGAGCAGCCACGAGCAGTACTTC	CASSYRSSHEQYF
TRBV19	.	TRBJ1-5	once	TGTGCCAGTGAGGGGGGCGGAGGTCGAGGCAATCAGCCCCAGCATTTT	CASEGGGGRGNQPQHF
TRBV5-1	TRBD1	TRBJ2-1	.	TGCGCCAGCAGCCGACAGGGAAGCTCCTACAATGAGCAGTTCTTC	CASSRQGSSYNEQFF